What follows are 10 T cell receptor beta chains derived from one specimen sequenced in a study of cytomegalovirus exposure and HLA in healthy donors (dated by TCRdb to 2016 to 2017). Library prep was done by the immunoSEQ multiplex PCR assay. A mixture of 60 forward primers for TCR Vbeta segments and 13 reverse primers for TCR Jbeta segments was used in the multiplex PCR. Entries here come from immuneACCESS through TCRdb and include only in-frame sequences with V and J called. Some clones fail to appear in such tables; in the studies checked, an unresolved V gene covers under half of the shortfall, and the cause of the remainder is unknown. The sample table lists around 92,000 clones, approximately 80% of them with a count of one. Under 2.5% of the sample goes to the ten largest clones. The specimen sequenced was PBMCs. All receptors come from a man younger than 30 in good health and CMV-seronegative.

V is TRBV27 and J is TRBJ2-7, with 7 bases that match TRBD1. The CDR3 sequence is 15 residues long. Germline V gene lookup returns CDR1 MNHEY and CDR2 SMNVEV (reference sequence). Trimming at V came to 5 bases and at J to 2 bases, leaving 9 bases not matched to a gene. The CDR3 reads CASSPVGTDPYEQYF. In nucleotides, the CDR3 is TGTGCCAGCAGTCCAGTCGGGACAGACCCCTACGAGCAGTACTTC.

About this clone: One junction end disagrees with the germline gene, perhaps due to a read error. The rearrangement joins TRBV2 to TRBJ2-7; the D is unclear. CDR1 SNHLY and CDR2 FYNNEI come from the germline V gene. The CDR3 extends over 13 amino acids. The CDR3 sequence is CANSVGSALEQYF. CDR3 coding DNA: TGTGCCAACAGTGTCGGGTCAGCCCTTGAGCAGTACTTC.

CDR3 DNA: TGTGCCTGGGCGATCGCGGATACGCAGTATTTT. Its translation: CAWAIADTQYF. This rearrangement joins TRBV30 to TRBJ2-3; D remains unclear. Trimming cost V 5 bases and J 6 bases, with 9 bases left between them. The CDR3 sequence is 11 residues long. CDR1 GTSNPN and CDR2 SVGIG come from the germline V gene (reference sequence). The variable domain in full, completed from reference TRBV30 and TRBJ2-3, reads SQTIHQWPATLVQPVGSPLSLECTVEGTSNPNLYWYRQAAGRGLQLLFYSVGIGQISSEVPQNLSASRPQDRQFILSSKKLLLSDSGFYLCAWAIADTQYFGPGTRLTVL.

This clone came up a few times. The J gene is TRBJ2-5, the V gene TRBV5-1; TRBD1 might be the D (5 bases). V lost 3 bases to trimming and J lost 3 bases, with 15 bases between them. CDR1 and CDR2 from the germline V gene are SGHRS and YFSETQ. This CDR3 has 15 residues. In nucleotides, the CDR3 is TGCGCCAGCAGCTCTCTCCGGACATTCGAAGAGACCCAGTACTTC. Its protein product is CASSSLRTFEETQYF.

The gene calls are TRBV6-5 and TRBJ1-2, with D possibly matching TRBD1 (6 bases). Germline loops: CDR1 MNHEY, CDR2 SVGAGI. The V gene lost 5 bases and the J gene lost 4 bases, with 17 bases spanning the gap. The length of the CDR3 is 15 residues. CDR3 region: CASSNQRGGFYGYTF. DNA for the CDR3: TGTGCCAGCAGTAACCAAAGGGGGGGGTTCTATGGCTACACCTTC.

The J gene is TRBJ2-3, the V gene TRBV7-2; a weak D match, TRBD2 (6 bases). Germline values: CDR1 SGHTA, CDR2 FQGNSA. V lost 1 base to trimming and J lost 6 bases, with 14 bases between them. The CDR3 runs 15 residues. The CDR3 DNA follows: TGTGCCAGCAGCTTAGTATTTGGGACTCGGGATACGCAGTATTTT. This gives the protein CASSLVFGTRDTQYF.

This chain uses TRBV10-3 with TRBJ2-5, with D tentatively TRBD2 (5 bases). Between the trimmed V and J ends, which lost 6 bases and 5 bases, there was a span of 10 bases. Germline V CDR1 and CDR2: ENHRY, SYGVKD. The CDR3 runs 12 residues. The CDR3 DNA sequence: TGTGCCATCAGCGCCGAGCGGGAGACCCAGTACTTC. Amino acid sequence: CAISAERETQYF.

This clone is a singleton in its sample. The chain combines TRBV7-2 with TRBJ1-2, with 7 bases matching TRBD1. The germline V gene encodes CDR1 SGHTA and CDR2 FQGNSA. The CDR3 runs to 15 residues. V trimming: 1 base; J trimming: 4 bases; junction bases outside the gene matches: 6. The CDR3 DNA is TGTGCCAGCAGCTTAGGGGACAGAAGTTTCTATGGCTACACCTTC. It specifies CASSLGDRSFYGYTF.

This clone was picked up a small number of times. The chain employs TRBV18 and TRBJ1-2; D is unclear. The CDR3 extends over 15 amino acids. V was cut by 0 bases and J by 7 bases, with 15 bases left in between. Germline-derived CDR1 and CDR2 are KGHSH and LQKENI. CDR3 protein: CASSPPEAGFRGYTF. CDR3 bases: TGTGCCAGCTCACCACCCGAGGCGGGATTTCGTGGCTACACCTTC.

The chain has TRBV5-4 and TRBJ2-3; D not resolved. Germline V CDR1 and CDR2: SGHNT, YYREEE (reference sequence). Trimming removed 4 bases at V and 1 base at J, with 13 bases between. The CDR3 length is 15 residues. DNA for the CDR3: TGTGCCAGCAGCATCGCCGTAACTGGCACAGATACGCAGTATTTT. This gives the protein CASSIAVTGTDTQYF.